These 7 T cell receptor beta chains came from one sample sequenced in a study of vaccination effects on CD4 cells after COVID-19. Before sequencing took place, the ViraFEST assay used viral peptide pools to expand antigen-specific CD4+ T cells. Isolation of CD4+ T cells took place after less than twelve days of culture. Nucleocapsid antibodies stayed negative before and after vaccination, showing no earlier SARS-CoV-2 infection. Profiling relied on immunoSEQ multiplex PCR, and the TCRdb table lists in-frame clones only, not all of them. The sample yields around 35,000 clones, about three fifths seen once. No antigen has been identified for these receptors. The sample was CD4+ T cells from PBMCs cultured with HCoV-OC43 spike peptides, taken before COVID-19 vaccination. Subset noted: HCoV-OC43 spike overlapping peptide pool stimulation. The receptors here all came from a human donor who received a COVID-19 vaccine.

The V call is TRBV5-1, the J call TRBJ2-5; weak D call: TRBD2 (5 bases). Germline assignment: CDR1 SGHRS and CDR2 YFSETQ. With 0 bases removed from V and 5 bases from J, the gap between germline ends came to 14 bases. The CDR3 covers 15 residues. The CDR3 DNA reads TGCGCCAGCAGCTTGGTTGGGAGTTCCCCCGAGACCCAGTACTTC. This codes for CASSLVGSSPETQYF.

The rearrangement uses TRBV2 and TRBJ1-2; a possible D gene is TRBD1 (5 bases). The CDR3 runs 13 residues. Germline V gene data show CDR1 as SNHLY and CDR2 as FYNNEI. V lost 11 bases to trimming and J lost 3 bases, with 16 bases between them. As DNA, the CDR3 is TGTGCCGCGCACTCGACAGAACACTATGGCTACACCTTC. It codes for CAAHSTEHYGYTF.

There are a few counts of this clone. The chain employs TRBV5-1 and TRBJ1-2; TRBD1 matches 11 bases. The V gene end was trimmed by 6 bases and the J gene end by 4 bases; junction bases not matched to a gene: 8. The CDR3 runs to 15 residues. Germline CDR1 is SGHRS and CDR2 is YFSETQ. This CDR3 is CASTWGQGGSYGYTF. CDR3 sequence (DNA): TGCGCCAGCACCTGGGGACAGGGGGGTTCCTATGGCTACACCTTC.

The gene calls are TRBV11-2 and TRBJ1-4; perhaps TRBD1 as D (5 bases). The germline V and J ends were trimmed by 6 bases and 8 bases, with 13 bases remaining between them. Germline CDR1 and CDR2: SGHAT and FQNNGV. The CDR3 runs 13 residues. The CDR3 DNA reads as TGTGCCAGCAGTGGCGCAGGGCGAGAAAAACTGTTTTTT. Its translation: CASSGAGREKLFF.

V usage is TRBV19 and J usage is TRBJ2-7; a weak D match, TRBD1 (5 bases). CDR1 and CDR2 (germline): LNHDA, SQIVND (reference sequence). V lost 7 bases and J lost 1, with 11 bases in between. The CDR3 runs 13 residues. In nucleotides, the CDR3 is TGTGCCAGTAAGGGGTCTAGTTCCTACGAGCAGTACTTC. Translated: CASKGSSSYEQYF.

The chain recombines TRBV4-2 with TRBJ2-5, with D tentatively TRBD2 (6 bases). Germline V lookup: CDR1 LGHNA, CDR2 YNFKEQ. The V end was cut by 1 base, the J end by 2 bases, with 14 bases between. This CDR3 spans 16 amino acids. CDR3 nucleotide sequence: TGTGCCAGCAGCCAAGGAGAGGCAGGGAGGCAAGAGACCCAGTACTTC. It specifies CASSQGEAGRQETQYF.

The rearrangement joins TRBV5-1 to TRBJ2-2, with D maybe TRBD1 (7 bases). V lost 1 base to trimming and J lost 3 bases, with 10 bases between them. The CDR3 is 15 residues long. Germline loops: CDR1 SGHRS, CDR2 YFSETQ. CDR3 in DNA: TGCGCCAGCAGCTTGCAGGGGGGATACACCGGGGAGCTGTTTTTT. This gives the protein CASSLQGGYTGELFF.